A single sample is the source of the 27 T cell receptor beta chains below, sequenced in a study of T cells after yellow fever vaccination. TCRdb processed the 5' RACE reads anew with MiXCR; each CDR3 protein has one entry. The sample has more than 300,000 distinct CDR3 sequences, about 10% seen once; the top ten hold about 3.5%. This specimen was CD4+ T cells sorted from PBMCs, taken 45 days after the yellow fever booster vaccination. The receptors originated from a man aged 18-30 years who received the YFV17D yellow fever vaccine.

The genes are TRBV20-1 and TRBJ2-1; unclear D gene. V was trimmed by 0 bases and J by 3 bases, leaving 9 bases between them. CDR3 size: 14 residues. In germline, CDR1 is DFQATT, CDR2 SNEGSKA (reference sequence). CDR3 nucleotides: TGCAGTGCTAGAGACGCTAGGAACTACAATGAGCAGTTCTTC. Its protein is CSARDARNYNEQFF.

In this sample, this clonotype turned up many times. This chain connects TRBV4-1 to TRBJ1-2; 8 positions match TRBD1. The CDR3 has 14 amino acids. V shed 3 bases, J shed 4 bases, and the junction held 4 bases outside the gene matches. Germline V lookup: CDR1 MGHRA, CDR2 YSYEKL. The CDR3 loop is CASSQLGQGYGYTF. The DNA of the CDR3 is TGCGCCAGCAGCCAGCTAGGACAGGGCTATGGCTACACCTTC.

The gene calls are TRBV6-1 and TRBJ2-3, with 11 bases that match TRBD1. J lost 4 bases, V lost 3 bases, and 3 bases had no gene match. The CDR3 loop spans 15 amino acids. Per germline, CDR1 MNHNS and CDR2 SASEGT. CDR3 amino acids: CASSDWTGGADTQYF. The CDR3 coding sequence is TGTGCCAGCAGTGACTGGACAGGGGGCGCAGATACGCAGTATTTT.

This clonotype has just a few counts. V usage is TRBV12-3 or TRBV12-4 and J usage is TRBJ2-5; TRBD2 is a possible D gene (5 bases). The CDR3 has 16 residues. The V and J ends lost 1 base and 2 bases respectively, with 14 bases between them. The CDR3 region is CASSLDYGRGQETQYF. CDR3 nucleotides: TGTGCCAGCAGTTTAGATTACGGACGAGGGCAAGAGACCCAGTACTTC.

This clonotype was recorded a few times. The chain combines TRBV2 with TRBJ1-6; D unresolved. With 7 bases removed from V and 3 bases from J, the gap between germline ends came to 10 bases. Germline values: CDR1 SNHLY, CDR2 FYNNEI. This CDR3 has 14 residues. The CDR3 nucleotides read TGTGCCAGCACTACCGGGATCTATAATTCACCCCTCCACTTT. This translates into CASTTGIYNSPLHF.

This chain links TRBV11-2 with TRBJ2-7; D not resolved. The CDR3 has 12 amino acids. Trimming shortened V by 5 bases and J by 12 bases, and 17 bases separated the two germline ends. CDR1 is SGHAT and CDR2 is FQNNGV in the germline V gene. The CDR3 loop is CASSQPGLEPYF. The CDR3 DNA sequence: TGTGCCAGCAGCCAACCGGGTCTTGAACCGTACTTC.

This clonotype was seen many times. V gene TRBV6-2 or TRBV6-3 combines with J gene TRBJ2-3, with unresolved D. The CDR3 has 13 residues. The germline CDR1 and CDR2 sequences are MNHEY and SVGEGT. V was trimmed by 2 bases and J by 0 bases, leaving 3 bases between them. The CDR3 reads CASSYPSTDTQYF. Here the CDR3 DNA reads TGTGCCAGCAGTTACCCTAGCACAGATACGCAGTATTTT.

This clonotype showed up just a few times. This chain connects TRBV20-1 to TRBJ2-3, with 10 bases aligning to TRBD2. Looked up from germline, CDR1 is DFQATT and CDR2 is SNEGSKA (reference sequence). V shed 3 bases, J shed 8 bases, and the junction held 11 bases outside the gene matches. The CDR3 extends over 15 amino acids. The CDR3 here is CSASPRLAGAVTQYF. Here the CDR3 DNA reads TGCAGTGCTAGCCCCAGGCTAGCGGGGGCGGTTACGCAGTATTTT.

This clonotype has ten or more counts. The V and J genes are TRBV12-3 or TRBV12-4 and TRBJ1-1; D may be TRBD1 (5 bases). The V and J ends lost 2 bases and 0 bases respectively, with 10 bases between them. The CDR3 totals 15 residues. Here the CDR3 DNA reads TGTGCCAGCAGTTTATTGGGACGGTTGAACACTGAAGCTTTCTTT. Translation: CASSLLGRLNTEAFF.

The chain carries TRBV19 and TRBJ1-1, with unresolved D. The CDR3 runs 13 residues. Trimming removed 6 bases at V and 2 bases at J, with 10 bases between. The germline V gene has CDR1 LNHDA and CDR2 SQIVND (reference sequence). CDR3: CASSSQFNTEAFF. CDR3 DNA: TGTGCCAGTAGCTCTCAATTCAACACTGAAGCTTTCTTT.

V is TRBV29-1 and J is TRBJ1-1, with TRBD1 as a possible D gene (6 bases). CDR1 is SQVTM, CDR2 ANQGSEA, per germline. The CDR3 loop spans 12 amino acids. Trimming took off 5 bases at V and 0 bases at J, with 7 bases between the two ends. DNA of the CDR3: TGCAGCGTTCAGGGGATGAACACTGAAGCTTTCTTT. It translates to CSVQGMNTEAFF.

This clonotype has only a few counts. The chain links TRBV24-1 to TRBJ2-1; the match to TRBD1 covers 7 bases. Germline V gene sequence: CDR1 KGHDR, CDR2 SFDVKD. This CDR3 comprises 13 residues. V shed 7 bases and J 3 bases; nucleotides not matched to a gene: 2. The CDR3 here is CATSRDSYNEQFF. CDR3 bases: TGTGCCACCAGCCGGGACAGCTACAATGAGCAGTTCTTC.

The V gene is TRBV19, the J gene TRBJ1-1, with 8 nucleotides matching TRBD1. V lost 4 bases, J lost 5 bases, and 6 bases stayed unmatched. This CDR3 is built from 14 residues. Germline V gene lookup returns CDR1 LNHDA and CDR2 SQIVND (reference sequence). CDR3 nucleotide sequence: TGTGCCAGTAGTAACGGACAGGGTTGGACTGAAGCTTTCTTT. Translating gives CASSNGQGWTEAFF.

This clonotype was seen a handful of times. The V and J genes are TRBV7-2 and TRBJ2-5, with TRBD2 identical over 8 bases. J lost 1 base, V lost 1 base, and 5 bases had no gene match. Germline assignment: CDR1 SGHTA and CDR2 FQGNSA. The CDR3 loop spans 16 amino acids. DNA of the CDR3: TGTGCCAGCAGCTTAGTCGGGACTAGTTCCCAAGAGACCCAGTACTTC. This sequence encodes CASSLVGTSSQETQYF.

Only a few counts were recorded for this clonotype. This chain links TRBV7-9 with TRBJ1-6; TRBD1 might be the D (5 bases). The germline gives CDR1 SEHNR, CDR2 FQNEAQ (reference sequence). This CDR3 comprises 15 residues. With 8 bases removed from V and 7 bases from J, the gap between germline ends came to 18 bases. The CDR3 loop is CASRKTRVGNSPLHF. The DNA of the CDR3 is TGTGCCAGCCGAAAAACCAGGGTAGGGAATTCACCCCTCCACTTT.

The V and J genes are TRBV24-1 and TRBJ1-1, with TRBD1 identical over 8 bases. The V gene's germline CDR1 is KGHDR and CDR2 SFDVKD. The ends lost 7 bases at V and 8 bases at J; junction bases unmatched: 11. CDR3 length: 14 amino acids. This CDR3 is CATRGGSRTGEAFF. The CDR3 nucleotides read TGTGCCACCAGAGGAGGGTCAAGGACAGGGGAAGCTTTCTTT.

This clonotype was observed at least ten times. This rearrangement joins TRBV5-1 to TRBJ2-3, with a possible D match to TRBD1 (6 bases). Trimming removed 3 bases at V and 2 bases at J, with 19 bases between. CDR1 is SGHRS, CDR2 YFSETQ, per germline. The CDR3 is made up of 17 amino acids. This chain's CDR3 is CASSSTQGSFNTDTQYF. In DNA form, the CDR3 reads TGCGCCAGCAGCTCGACCCAGGGGAGTTTCAACACAGATACGCAGTATTTT.

V and J are TRBV3-1 and TRBJ2-3; possibly TRBD2 for D (6 bases). CDR1 and CDR2 (germline): LGHDT, YNNKEL (reference sequence). There are 16 residues in the CDR3. Trimming shortened V by 4 bases and J by 3 bases, and 17 bases separated the two germline ends. This CDR3 reads CASSPGRRVATDTQYF. CDR3 DNA: TGTGCCAGCAGCCCCGGGCGGAGGGTGGCGACAGATACGCAGTATTTT.

This clonotype was seen a handful of times. The CDR3 DNA is TGCAGTGCTAGTCCCCGGGGGGCTACTTGGGAGACCCAGTACTTC. This sequence encodes CSASPRGATWETQYF. The chain employs TRBV20-1 and TRBJ2-5, with D maybe TRBD2 (7 bases). The CDR3 has 15 amino acids. CDR1 is DFQATT and CDR2 is SNEGSKA in the germline V gene (reference sequence). V shed 3 bases and J shed 5 bases, with 19 bases lying between them.

The chain joins TRBV2 to TRBJ1-3; no clear D gene. V lost 8 bases and J lost 4, with 9 bases in between. Germline loops: CDR1 SNHLY, CDR2 FYNNEI. The CDR3 length is 12 residues. Here the CDR3 reads CASRGDGNTIYF. Written as DNA, the CDR3 is TGTGCCAGCCGGGGAGACGGAAACACCATATATTTT.

The table lists this clonotype with many counts. The chain combines TRBV2 with TRBJ2-5, with unresolved D. CDR1 is SNHLY, CDR2 FYNNEI, per germline. Trimming took 2 bases from V and 0 from J, leaving 1 base between them. The CDR3 runs to 12 residues. CDR3 nucleotide sequence: TGTGCCAGCAGTGAATACCAAGAGACCCAGTACTTC. Protein product: CASSEYQETQYF.

In this sample, this clonotype turned up a few times. V is TRBV5-1 and J is TRBJ2-1, with D possibly being TRBD1 (6 bases). CDR3 size: 16 residues. The V and J ends lost 2 bases and 0 bases respectively, with 12 bases between them. CDR1 and CDR2 (germline): SGHRS, YFSETQ. CDR3: CASSFLTGISYNEQFF. The DNA for the CDR3 is TGCGCCAGCAGCTTCCTGACAGGTATCTCCTACAATGAGCAGTTCTTC. Full variable domain (rest looked up from reference TRBV5-1 and TRBJ2-1): KAGVTQTPRYLIKTRGQQVTLSCSPISGHRSVSWYQQTPGQGLQFLFEYFSETQRNKGNFPGRFSGRQFSNSRSEMNVSTLELGDSALYLCASSFLTGISYNEQFFGPGTRLTVL.

V is TRBV20-1 and J is TRBJ2-7, with 9 bases lining up with TRBD1. V was pared by 0 bases and J by 3 bases, with 3 bases of the junction left unmatched. The CDR3 extends over 14 amino acids. The germline CDR1 and CDR2 sequences are DFQATT and SNEGSKA (reference sequence). CDR3 in amino acids: CSARDPGQGYEQYV. The CDR3, as DNA: TGCAGTGCTAGAGATCCGGGACAGGGCTACGAGCAGTACGTC.

This clonotype was picked up a small number of times. This chain joins TRBV5-1 and TRBJ2-1; 9 nucleotides align to TRBD1. The V gene end was trimmed by 4 bases and the J gene end by 2 bases; junction bases not matched to a gene: 7. Germline V gene sequence: CDR1 SGHRS, CDR2 YFSETQ. There are 16 residues in the CDR3. The CDR3 nucleotides read TGCGCCAGCAGCGCTGGGACAGGGCCTCCCTACAATGAGCAGTTCTTC. This gives the protein CASSAGTGPPYNEQFF.

This sequence joins TRBV29-1 and TRBJ1-2; TRBD1 agrees at 7 bases. The germline gives CDR1 SQVTM, CDR2 ANQGSEA. With V trimmed by 6 bases and J by 8 bases, 15 bases remained unmatched. CDR3 length equals 14 residues. The DNA of the CDR3 is TGCAGCGTCGCCGATGCTAGGGGGCCATGGGGCTACACCTTC. Translation: CSVADARGPWGYTF.

The V and J genes are TRBV20-1 and TRBJ2-1, with a tentative D call TRBD2 (5 bases). V gave up 1 base and J gave up 7 bases, with 14 bases separating them. CDR1 DFQATT and CDR2 SNEGSKA come from the germline V gene (reference sequence). The CDR3 runs to 14 residues. CDR3 coding DNA: TGCAGTGCTAGAGGGCTAGCCACCGGGAATGAGCAGTTCTTC. This encodes CSARGLATGNEQFF.

This clonotype has a handful of counts. The chain has TRBV11-2 and TRBJ1-2; D call uncertain. Deletions cut 0 bases from V and 4 bases from J, with 12 bases between. Germline V gene lookup returns CDR1 SGHAT and CDR2 FQNNGV. This CDR3 contains 15 residues. CDR3 bases: TGTGCCAGCAGCTTAGAAGTCGGGCCTATCTATGGCTACACCTTC. It codes for CASSLEVGPIYGYTF.